The 3 T cell receptor beta chains listed next were all sequenced from one sample in a study of shared clonotypes between healthy human individuals. Generated by immunoSEQ multiplex PCR, the TCRdb table keeps only in-frame clones and is missing some. This sample yields over a million clones, of which around 98% are seen a single time; approximately 0.45% belongs to the top ten. Sequencing was performed on naive CD4+ T cells sorted from blood. Subset denoted: CD45RA+ positively selected. The receptors were gathered from a man in his thirties or forties in good health.

The V gene is TRBV7-2, the J gene TRBJ2-4, with 7 bases lining up with TRBD2. From germline, CDR1 is SGHTA and CDR2 FQGNSA. The CDR3 covers 15 residues. Germline trimming cut 3 bases from V and 5 bases from J; bases unmatched to any gene: 7. CDR3 sequence: CASSFVGGRENIQYF. In nucleotides, the CDR3 is TGTGCCAGCAGCTTCGTGGGAGGGAGAGAAAACATTCAGTACTTC.

This chain uses TRBV5-6 with TRBJ1-2; tentative D call: TRBD1 (6 bases). The CDR3 has 14 residues. Germline V gene data show CDR1 as SGHDT and CDR2 as YYEEEE. V was shortened by 2 bases and J by 2 bases, with 10 bases between the two germline ends. DNA of the CDR3: TGTGCCAGCAGCTTCCTAACAGGGAACTATGGCTACACCTTC. This encodes CASSFLTGNYGYTF. The full variable domain, completed using reference TRBV5-6 and TRBJ1-2, is DAGVTQSPTHLIKTRGQQVTLRCSPKSGHDTVSWYQQALGQGPQFIFQYYEEEERQRGNFPDRFSGHQFPNYSSELNVNALLLGDSALYLCASSFLTGNYGYTFGSGTRLTVV.

This sequence joins TRBV28 and TRBJ2-7, with 9 bases identical to TRBD2. The V segment lost 2 bases and the J segment 2 bases; nucleotides outside the gene matches: 7. The CDR3 spans 16 residues. CDR1 MDHEN and CDR2 SYDVKM come from the germline V gene. CDR3 region: CASSLPPLAGAYEQYF. The CDR3 DNA reads as TGTGCCAGCAGTTTACCCCCACTAGCGGGTGCCTACGAGCAGTACTTC.